Each of the 21 T cell receptor beta chains below was sequenced from the same sample in a study of CD8+CD57+ T cells in acquired aplastic anemia. For sequencing, patients were chosen who had shown expansion of CD8+CD57+ cells by flow cytometry. TCR beta VDJ and CDR3 were profiled, and genomic DNA was the template. One entry per CDR3 protein results from TCRdb running MiXCR on the reads. The sample lists about 160,000 distinct CDR3 sequences, less than 60% occurring once. The source material was sorted CD4+, CD8+, or CD8+CD57+ T cells (not recorded which) from PBMCs. These receptors were collected from a human donor with aplastic anemia.

There are many counts of this clonotype. This rearrangement joins TRBV6-6 to TRBJ2-1; D call uncertain. The germline V gene has CDR1 MNHNY and CDR2 SVGAGI (reference sequence). Trimming took 0 bases from V and 5 from J, leaving 8 bases between them. The CDR3 runs to 14 residues. The CDR3 region has the DNA TGTGCCAGCAGTTACTCTTTACGGGACAATGAGCAGTTCTTC. Amino acid sequence: CASSYSLRDNEQFF.

In this sample, this clonotype turned up many times. This chain joins TRBV5-4 and TRBJ2-7, with 7 bases that match TRBD2. The V segment lost 4 bases and the J segment 5 bases; nucleotides outside the gene matches: 9. The CDR3 sequence is 14 residues long. The germline CDR1 and CDR2 sequences are SGHNT and YYREEE (reference sequence). CDR3 DNA: TGTGCCAGCAGCAATCGGGGAGGGAACCACGAGCAGTACTTC. This codes for CASSNRGGNHEQYF.

The sample holds many counts of this clonotype. V is TRBV6-1 and J is TRBJ2-1; 11 nucleotides match TRBD2. Germline CDR1 is MNHNS and CDR2 is SASEGT. The V segment lost 6 bases and the J segment 4 bases; nucleotides outside the gene matches: 8. CDR3 size: 16 residues. CDR3 sequence (DNA): TGTGCCAGCAGCGGACCCGGGACTAGCGGTTACAATGAGCAGTTCTTC. It translates to CASSGPGTSGYNEQFF.

V usage is TRBV10-3 and J usage is TRBJ2-3; D may be TRBD1 or TRBD2 (5 bases each). The CDR3 is 20 residues long. Trimming shortened V by 6 bases and J by 0 bases, and 28 bases separated the two germline ends. Germline V gene data show CDR1 as ENHRY and CDR2 as SYGVKD. CDR3 amino acids: CAISSEGELGILASTDTQYF. As DNA, the CDR3 is TGTGCCATCAGCTCCGAAGGGGAGTTGGGAATCCTTGCTAGCACAGATACGCAGTATTTT.

V is TRBV19 and J is TRBJ2-2; TRBD1 matches at 8 bases. The CDR3 contains 14 residues. Looked up from germline, CDR1 is LNHDA and CDR2 is SQIVND (reference sequence). The V gene end was trimmed by 7 bases and the J gene end by 6 bases; junction bases not matched to a gene: 7. The CDR3 sequence is CASTTGGSAGELFF. The CDR3 region has the DNA TGTGCCAGTACCACAGGGGGAAGCGCCGGGGAGCTGTTTTTT.

The rearrangement links TRBV19 to TRBJ2-7; no reliable D call. Germline V lookup: CDR1 LNHDA, CDR2 SQIVND (reference sequence). Trimming removed 1 base at V and 3 bases at J, with 10 bases between. The CDR3 sequence is 14 residues long. CDR3 amino acids: CASSIGLKGYEQYF. The CDR3 DNA follows: TGTGCCAGTAGTATAGGCCTCAAGGGCTACGAGCAGTACTTC.

The chain employs TRBV6-1 and TRBJ2-7; D unclear. Germline V lookup: CDR1 MNHNS, CDR2 SASEGT. Deletions cut 5 bases from V and 1 base from J, with 9 bases between. This CDR3 is built from 13 residues. The CDR3 DNA reads TGTGCCAGCAGTCCCGTGGGTTCCTACGAGCAGTACTTC. It translates to CASSPVGSYEQYF.

In this sample, this clonotype turned up many times. J is TRBJ1-1 and V is TRBV6-6, with 7 bases fitting TRBD1. The CDR3 totals 14 residues. J gave up 5 bases and V 2 bases, and 5 bases lay outside the gene matches. Germline values: CDR1 MNHNY, CDR2 SVGAGI (reference sequence). CDR3 protein: CASSYLRQGTEAFF. The CDR3 coding sequence is TGTGCCAGCAGTTACCTCCGACAGGGAACTGAAGCTTTCTTT.

Notes on this clonotype: A read error is likely, as this CDR3 ends without the conserved phenylalanine or tryptophan. The chain combines TRBV7-2 with TRBJ2-5; D is possibly TRBD2 (5 bases). The CDR3 spans 13 residues. CDR1 and CDR2 (germline): SGHTA, FQGNSA. The CDR3 is CAGSLGSQETQYL. As DNA, the CDR3 is TGTGCCGGCAGCTTAGGGAGTCAAGAGACCCAGTACCTC.

This rearrangement joins TRBV30 to TRBJ2-5; 7 bases line up with TRBD2. Germline loops: CDR1 GTSNPN, CDR2 SVGIG (reference sequence). This CDR3 contains 12 residues. The ends lost 6 bases at V and 4 bases at J; junction bases unmatched: 5. The chain's CDR3 is CACHGRGETQYF. In DNA form, the CDR3 reads TGTGCCTGCCATGGGAGGGGAGAGACCCAGTACTTC.

This clonotype appeared many times. The chain employs TRBV5-8 and TRBJ2-7, with D maybe TRBD2 (6 bases). There are 15 residues in the CDR3. Trimming removed 4 bases from V and 0 bases from J, with 14 bases in between. The germline CDR1 and CDR2 sequences are SGHTS and YDEGEE. This CDR3 is CASSPAGASSYEQYF. The CDR3 nucleotides are TGTGCCAGCAGCCCAGCGGGCGCAAGCTCCTACGAGCAGTACTTC.

The rearrangement joins TRBV7-8 to TRBJ1-2, with TRBD1 matching 8 bases. J was trimmed by 7 bases and V by 4 bases; bases with no gene match: 11. This CDR3 comprises 15 residues. Germline V gives CDR1 SGHVS, CDR2 FQNEAQ. DNA of the CDR3: TGTGCCAGCAGCTGGGGCAGGGGGCCGATCTTTGGCTACACCTTC. Translation gives CASSWGRGPIFGYTF. Full variable domain (missing parts from reference TRBV7-8 and TRBJ1-2): GAGVSQSPRYKVAKRGQDVALRCDPISGHVSLFWYQQALGQGPEFLTYFQNEAQLDKSGLPSDRFFAERPEGSVSTLKIQRTQQEDSAVYLCASSWGRGPIFGYTFGSGTRLTVV.

The chain links TRBV10-3 to TRBJ1-1; a possible D gene is TRBD1 (5 bases). The V end lost 0 bases, the J end lost 2 bases, and 10 bases lay between the germline ends. Germline V CDR1 and CDR2: ENHRY, SYGVKD. The CDR3 totals 15 residues. The CDR3 region is CAISESRGLNTEAFF. CDR3 bases: TGTGCCATCAGTGAGTCGAGGGGACTCAACACTGAAGCTTTCTTT.

Only a few counts were recorded for this clonotype. The chain links TRBV27 to TRBJ1-1; no firm D call. The CDR3 contains 15 residues. The V end lost 6 bases, the J end lost 1 base, and 15 bases lay between the germline ends. Germline V gene lookup returns CDR1 MNHEY and CDR2 SMNVEV (reference sequence). The CDR3 loop is CASRESTASNTEAFF. The DNA of the CDR3 is TGTGCCAGCAGGGAGTCGACTGCCTCGAACACTGAAGCTTTCTTT.

V and J are TRBV20-1 and TRBJ1-6, with TRBD1 matching over 8 bases. Germline V gene data show CDR1 as DFQATT and CDR2 as SNEGSKA (reference sequence). The CDR3 length is 13 residues. Trimming took 6 bases from V and 10 from J; bases not matched to a gene: 8. The CDR3 loop reads CSARTGIGSPLHF. The CDR3 nucleotides are TGCAGTGCCCGGACAGGGATTGGCTCACCCCTCCACTTT.

The chain joins TRBV18 to TRBJ2-7; 8 nucleotides agree with TRBD1. V dropped 5 bases and J dropped 7; count of bases not matched to a gene: 4. Germline V gene sequence: CDR1 KGHSH, CDR2 LQKENI. This CDR3 contains 12 residues. CDR3 coding DNA: TGTGCCAGCTCAGCACAGGGGGATGAGCAGTACTTC. Amino acid sequence: CASSAQGDEQYF.

This clonotype is a singleton in its sample. A much larger clone lies a single base off, so this may be a read error. The V and J genes are TRBV6-1 and TRBJ2-5, with D unresolved. Germline CDR1 and CDR2: MNHNS and SASEGT. Trimming removed 6 bases from V and 5 bases from J, with 19 bases in between. The CDR3 is 15 amino acids. The CDR3 region is CASSAARSTTETQYF. The CDR3 nucleotides read TGTGCCAGCAGCGCCGCTAGGAGTACAACCGAGACCCAGTACTTC.

V gene TRBV10-3 combines with J gene TRBJ1-2, with TRBD1 matching over 11 bases. The junction had 3 bases not matched to a gene; V was cut back by 2 bases and J by 1 base. This CDR3 contains 16 residues. Looked up from germline, CDR1 is ENHRY and CDR2 is SYGVKD. For the CDR3, the DNA is TGTGCCATCAGTGAGCCAGGGACAGGGGGTAACTATGGCTACACCTTC. Translating it yields CAISEPGTGGNYGYTF.

The chain uses TRBV19 and TRBJ2-5; 10 bases are shared with TRBD1. This CDR3 has 14 residues. CDR1 is LNHDA and CDR2 is SQIVND in the germline V gene (reference sequence). V was pared by 4 bases and J by 4 bases, with 3 bases of the junction left unmatched. DNA of the CDR3: TGTGCCAGTAGTAAAGACAGGGGGCGAGAGACCCAGTACTTC. This gives the protein CASSKDRGRETQYF.

V and J are TRBV24-1 and TRBJ1-4; tentatively, D is TRBD1 (5 bases). The CDR3 sequence is 14 residues long. With 3 bases removed from V and 8 bases from J, the gap between germline ends came to 12 bases. The germline CDR1 and CDR2 sequences are KGHDR and SFDVKD. For the CDR3, the DNA is TGTGCCACCAGTGATCCCCGGGACTCCGAAAAACTGTTTTTT. Translation gives CATSDPRDSEKLFF.

The sample holds many counts of this clonotype. The V and J genes are TRBV5-1 and TRBJ2-3; TRBD1 might be the D (6 bases). Germline V gene sequence: CDR1 SGHRS, CDR2 YFSETQ. The CDR3 consists of 15 residues. The V end was cut by 5 bases, the J end by 0 bases, with 13 bases between. The CDR3: CASSRGQTSTDTQYF. The DNA for the CDR3 is TGCGCCAGCAGTCGAGGACAGACTAGCACAGATACGCAGTATTTT.